These 3 T cell receptor beta chains came from one sample sequenced in a study of T cell responses to AZD1222 COVID-19 vaccine. Produced via immunoSEQ multiplex PCR; TCRdb's table is partial and in-frame only. The sample has 55,000 to 65,000 clones; 60% to 85% are singletons. The sample in question was peripheral blood, obtained 28 days after the second AZD1222 dose. These receptors were obtained from an adult who received the AZD1222 COVID-19 vaccine.

This clone has more than one count but fewer than ten. V usage is TRBV18 and J usage is TRBJ1-3; no definite D call. This CDR3 has 16 residues. From germline, CDR1 is KGHSH and CDR2 LQKENI. Trimming took off 3 bases at V and 0 bases at J, with 12 bases between the two ends. CDR3 nucleotides: TGTGCCAGCTCACCTCTGGACGTCCACTCTGGAAACACCATATATTTT. Its translation: CASSPLDVHSGNTIYF.

This chain joins TRBV7-2 and TRBJ1-3; perhaps TRBD1 as D (6 bases). The CDR3 consists of 14 residues. CDR1 and CDR2 from the germline V gene are SGHTA and FQGNSA. The ends were cut back, 5 bases at V and 3 bases at J, with 11 bases in the middle. The CDR3 DNA reads TGTGCCAGCAGCCTACAGGGTCATGGAAACACCATATATTTT. This gives the protein CASSLQGHGNTIYF.

CDR3 nucleotides: TGTGCCAGCAGCCAAGCATCTTCGGGACAGTATGGCTACACCTTC. It is translated as CASSQASSGQYGYTF. The chain is built from TRBV4-2 and TRBJ1-2, with 7 bases identical to TRBD1. The CDR3 is made up of 15 amino acids. Per germline, CDR1 LGHNA and CDR2 YNFKEQ. Trimming took 1 base from V and 5 from J; bases not matched to a gene: 7.